These T cell receptor beta chains were read from a single sample in a study of Ad26.COV2.S vaccination and SARS-CoV-2 variants. Here immunoSEQ multiplex PCR was the method, and the copy in TCRdb shows in-frame clones only, minus some. The sample has about 350,000 clones; around nine tenths are singletons. The specimen comprised peripheral blood, sampled in a trial of Ad26.COV2.S vaccine versus placebo. Receptors originate from a person aged 18 to 65 who received the Ad26.COV2.S COVID-19 vaccine or a placebo. Both conserved end residues are part of each CDR3. The order of the fields is V gene, D gene, J gene, clone size, CDR3 protein, CDR3 DNA. A D gene is named only where the DNA matches it firmly. Only part of the rows carry a size: once, few, many, or a class if the clone is expanded.

V: TRBV5-1
D: -
J: TRBJ1-6
size: few
CDR3: CASSPSSYNSPLHF
DNA: TGCGCCAGCAGCCCGAGCTCCTATAATTCACCCCTCCACTTT

V: TRBV3-1/TRBV3-2
D: -
J: TRBJ2-5
size: few
CDR3: CASSQDSLLQETQYF
DNA: TGTGCCAGCAGCCAAGATAGTCTCCTACAAGAGACCCAGTACTTC

V: TRBV3-1/TRBV3-2
D: -
J: TRBJ1-6
size: -
CDR3: CASSQGERSPLHF
DNA: TGTGCCAGCAGCCAAGGGGAAAGATCACCCCTCCACTTT

V: TRBV18
D: TRBD1
J: TRBJ1-2
size: -
CDR3: CASSPPDRDLYGYTF
DNA: TGTGCCAGCTCACCACCCGACAGGGACCTCTATGGCTACACCTTC

V: TRBV6-5
D: -
J: TRBJ2-2
size: -
CDR3: CASNRETNTGELFF
DNA: TGTGCCAGCAACAGGGAGACGAACACCGGGGAGCTGTTTTTT

V: TRBV28
D: TRBD1
J: TRBJ1-4
size: -
CDR3: CASSFDEGAKEKLFF
DNA: TGTGCCAGCAGTTTCGATGAGGGGGCGAAAGAAAAACTGTTTTTT

V: TRBV5-5
D: TRBD2
J: TRBJ2-5
size: -
CDR3: CASSSGFETQYF
DNA: TGTGCCAGCTCTAGCGGGTTTGAGACCCAGTACTTC

V: TRBV19
D: TRBD1
J: TRBJ2-5
size: -
CDR3: CASSDRVQETQYF
DNA: TGTGCCAGTAGCGACAGGGTCCAAGAGACCCAGTACTTC

V: TRBV28
D: TRBD1
J: TRBJ2-7
size: -
CDR3: CASSLQRTGSHLF
DNA: TGTGCCAGCAGTTTGCAGAGGACAGGGAGCCATCTATTC

V: TRBV27
D: TRBD1
J: TRBJ2-7
size: -
CDR3: CASSGRDRGSLEQYF
DNA: TGTGCCAGCAGCGGCAGGGACAGGGGATCTCTCGAGCAGTACTTC

V: TRBV18
D: -
J: TRBJ2-4
size: -
CDR3: CASSPTDTGYGNIQYF
DNA: TGTGCCAGCTCACCGACCGATACAGGGTACGGAAACATTCAGTACTTC

V: TRBV28
D: TRBD2
J: TRBJ2-7
size: -
CDR3: CASSLRLAGTYEQYF
DNA: TGTGCCAGCAGTTTACGGCTAGCGGGAACCTACGAGCAGTACTTC

V: TRBV5-1
D: TRBD2
J: TRBJ2-1
size: -
CDR3: CASSLATSGRFVEQFF
DNA: TGCGCCAGCAGCTTGGCGACTAGCGGGAGGTTCGTTGAGCAGTTCTTC

V: TRBV29-1
D: TRBD1
J: TRBJ2-7
size: -
CDR3: CSVMGQKPYEQYF
DNA: TGCAGCGTCATGGGACAGAAACCTTACGAGCAGTACTTC

V: TRBV6-5
D: -
J: TRBJ1-1
size: -
CDR3: CASSPPGSADLKAFF
DNA: TGTGCCAGCAGTCCTCCGGGATCCGCCGATTTAAAAGCTTTCTTT

V: TRBV19
D: TRBD1
J: TRBJ1-2
size: -
CDR3: CASSTRAGGVRGDGYTF
DNA: TGTGCCAGTAGTACCCGGGCAGGGGGAGTCAGGGGAGATGGCTACACCTTC

V: TRBV29-1
D: TRBD2
J: TRBJ2-2
size: -
CDR3: CSVEDPLGAGGFSGELFF
DNA: TGCAGCGTTGAAGACCCCCTCGGAGCGGGAGGGTTCTCCGGGGAGCTGTTTTTT

V: TRBV29-1
D: -
J: TRBJ1-1
size: -
CDR3: CSAELWNTEAFF
DNA: TGCAGCGCCGAGTTGTGGAACACTGAAGCTTTCTTT

V: TRBV18
D: TRBD1
J: TRBJ1-2
size: -
CDR3: CASSEGQDYGYTF
DNA: TGTGCCAGCTCGGAGGGACAGGACTATGGCTACACCTTC